A single sample gave rise to the 26 T cell receptor beta chains below, sequenced in a study of shared clonotypes between healthy human individuals. Libraries were prepared by immunoSEQ multiplex PCR; TCRdb keeps only in-frame clonotypes and omits some of them. The sample carries 2 million to 2.5 million clones, 85% to 95% recorded once. Material: naive CD4+ T cells from PBMCs. As to subset: CD45RA+ positively selected. The source of these receptors is a man aged 18 to 30 in good health. Some clones in this sample may be carry-over from other donors' samples.

The chain couples TRBV18 to TRBJ2-1, with D possibly matching TRBD2 (5 bases). The length of the CDR3 is 15 residues. Germline loops: CDR1 KGHSH, CDR2 LQKENI. V dropped 3 bases and J dropped 4 bases, with 13 bases sitting between them. CDR3 DNA sequence: TGTGCCAGCTCACCCCAAGGGAGCGATTACAATGAGCAGTTCTTC. This encodes CASSPQGSDYNEQFF.

The chain is built from TRBV18 and TRBJ2-1; 8 bases are shared with TRBD2. After removal of 0 bases from V and 4 bases from J, the junction contained 5 bases not matched to a gene. The CDR3 loop spans 16 amino acids. CDR1 is KGHSH and CDR2 is LQKENI in the germline V gene. The CDR3 DNA reads TGTGCCAGCTCACCACCGAGTCTAGCGGGTTACAATGAGCAGTTCTTC. As protein: CASSPPSLAGYNEQFF.

The chain employs TRBV5-1 and TRBJ2-7, with D maybe TRBD2 (5 bases). The CDR3 sequence is 14 residues long. The germline CDR1 and CDR2 sequences are SGHRS and YFSETQ. V was cut by 5 bases and J by 5 bases, with 17 bases left in between. The CDR3, as DNA: TGCGCCAGCAGGGGATTTATGGGGAGCGACGAGCAGTACTTC. It translates to CASRGFMGSDEQYF.

The V call is TRBV7-8, the J call TRBJ1-5; 7 bases match TRBD1. Germline lookup yields CDR1 SGHVS and CDR2 FQNEAQ. The CDR3 length is 13 residues. With 9 bases clipped from V and 7 bases from J, the junction kept 9 bases outside the gene matches. CDR3 nucleotide sequence: TGTGCCAGTACGAAGACAGGGAACCAGCCCCAGCATTTT. Its translation: CASTKTGNQPQHF.

The chain employs TRBV28 and TRBJ1-4; D uncertain. V lost 5 bases and J lost 7, with 11 bases in between. Germline CDR1 MDHEN, CDR2 SYDVKM. This CDR3 has 13 amino acids. The CDR3 protein is CASSTLRVEKLFF. DNA for the CDR3: TGTGCCAGCAGTACCCTACGAGTTGAAAAACTGTTTTTT.

The V and J genes are TRBV5-1 and TRBJ2-2, with TRBD1 as a possible D gene (5 bases). The V and J ends lost 4 bases and 1 base respectively, with 14 bases between them. From germline, CDR1 is SGHRS and CDR2 YFSETQ. This CDR3 is 16 amino acids long. CDR3 nucleotide sequence: TGCGCCAGCAGCCTTATCTCTACAGGGAACACCGGGGAGCTGTTTTTT. The encoded protein is CASSLISTGNTGELFF.

This chain uses TRBV18 with TRBJ2-1; possibly TRBD1 or TRBD2 for D (5 bases each). Looked up from germline, CDR1 is KGHSH and CDR2 is LQKENI. This CDR3 has 15 amino acids. The V end was cut by 4 bases, the J end by 4 bases, with 14 bases between. The CDR3 here is CASSQSGRLYNEQFF. The CDR3 region has the DNA TGTGCCAGCTCACAGTCGGGACGCCTATACAATGAGCAGTTCTTC.

The chain uses TRBV29-1 and TRBJ2-1; D is tentatively TRBD1 or TRBD2 (6 bases each). V shed 7 bases and J shed 10 bases, with 14 bases lying between them. Germline CDR1 and CDR2: SQVTM and ANQGSEA. The CDR3 is made up of 11 amino acids. The CDR3 DNA reads TGCAGCGCTGACCGAGGGGGGGAGCAGTTCTTC. Protein: CSADRGGEQFF.

The CDR3 loop is CASSYARQGNYGYTF. CDR3 coding DNA: TGTGCCAGCAGCTATGCCCGACAGGGAAACTATGGCTACACCTTC. The gene calls are TRBV7-9 and TRBJ1-2; 7 bases align to TRBD1. The CDR3 spans 15 residues. CDR1 and CDR2 from the germline V gene are SEHNR and FQNEAQ (reference sequence). V gave up 4 bases and J gave up 2 bases; unmatched junction bases: 7.

The chain joins TRBV5-1 to TRBJ2-1; TRBD2 matches at 14 bases. This CDR3 is 17 amino acids long. Germline V gene sequence: CDR1 SGHRS, CDR2 YFSETQ. V trimming: 3 bases; J trimming: 2 bases; junction bases outside the gene matches: 4. The CDR3 nucleotides read TGCGCCAGCAGCTCGGGACTAGCGGGAGTCCCCTACAATGAGCAGTTCTTC. This gives the protein CASSSGLAGVPYNEQFF.

The gene calls are TRBV18 and TRBJ2-3; TRBD1 or TRBD2 may be the D gene (5 bases each). CDR1 is KGHSH, CDR2 LQKENI, per germline. This CDR3 has 14 residues. Trimming pared 4 bases from V and 2 bases from J, leaving 10 bases between. CDR3 in amino acids: CASSQGTSTDTQYF. The DNA of the CDR3 is TGTGCCAGCTCACAAGGGACCTCCACAGATACGCAGTATTTT.

This chain joins TRBV30 and TRBJ2-2, with D possibly TRBD2 on 6 matching bases. Trimming stripped 1 base from V and 0 bases from J, with 9 bases between. This CDR3 comprises 15 residues. Looked up from germline, CDR1 is GTSNPN and CDR2 is SVGIG (reference sequence). The CDR3 protein is CAWSAGLANTGELFF. DNA for the CDR3: TGTGCCTGGAGTGCGGGACTCGCGAACACCGGGGAGCTGTTTTTT. Supplemented by reference TRBV30 and TRBJ2-2, the full variable domain reads SQTIHQWPATLVQPVGSPLSLECTVEGTSNPNLYWYRQAAGRGLQLLFYSVGIGQISSEVPQNLSASRPQDRQFILSSKKLLLSDSGFYLCAWSAGLANTGELFFGEGSRLTVL.

The chain links TRBV27 to TRBJ1-4; no clear D. Germline V gene sequence: CDR1 MNHEY, CDR2 SMNVEV (reference sequence). V was cut by 6 bases and J by 4 bases, with 9 bases left in between. This CDR3 has 13 amino acids. The CDR3 nucleotides read TGTGCCAGCAGGCGGCAGCGTAATGAAAAACTGTTTTTT. It translates to CASRRQRNEKLFF.

The chain links TRBV28 to TRBJ2-1; no clear D. Germline V CDR1 and CDR2: MDHEN, SYDVKM. The CDR3 is 11 amino acids. V was clipped by 2 bases and J by 7 bases, with 3 bases between them. The CDR3 sequence: CASSLQNEQFF. CDR3 nucleotides: TGTGCCAGCAGTTTACAGAATGAGCAGTTCTTC.

V and J are TRBV29-1 and TRBJ2-5; D is uncertain. With the DNA end fitting TRBJ2-7 better, the J assignment may be wrong. This CDR3 contains 11 residues. Germline CDR1 is SQVTM and CDR2 is ANQGSEA. The CDR3 nucleotides are TGCAGCGTTGAGACCTCCTACGAGCAGTACTTC. It is translated as CSVETSYEQYF.

The chain uses TRBV27 and TRBJ1-5; D gene uncertain. V was clipped by 5 bases and J by 3 bases, with 20 bases between them. Germline V lookup: CDR1 MNHEY, CDR2 SMNVEV (reference sequence). This CDR3 is built from 17 residues. The DNA of the CDR3 is TGTGCCAGCAGTCCCTTTGCGGACCGACATCACAATCAGCCCCAGCATTTT. This sequence encodes CASSPFADRHHNQPQHF.

This chain links TRBV5-1 with TRBJ2-7; D is ambiguous. This CDR3 region has 13 residues. V shed 5 bases and J shed 3 bases, with 12 bases lying between them. Germline CDR1 reads SGHRS; CDR2 reads YFSETQ. The chain's CDR3 is CASRLDADYEQYF. CDR3 coding DNA: TGCGCCAGCAGGCTGGACGCGGACTACGAGCAGTACTTC.

This rearrangement joins TRBV6-1 to TRBJ2-7; tentatively, D is TRBD2 (6 bases). Trimming cost V 2 bases and J 13 bases, with 18 bases left between them. Germline V lookup: CDR1 MNHNS, CDR2 SASEGT. CDR3 length: 13 residues. The CDR3 coding sequence is TGTGCCAGCAGTGAACCCGGGGGTCCTGAGCGTTACTTC. The encoded protein is CASSEPGGPERYF.

The chain couples TRBV5-1 to TRBJ2-5; 14 bases line up with TRBD2. The CDR3 runs 18 residues. Germline CDR1 and CDR2: SGHRS and YFSETQ. With 3 bases clipped from V and 6 bases from J, the junction kept 13 bases outside the gene matches. CDR3 sequence: CASSSGGLAGGGSKTQYF. DNA of the CDR3: TGCGCCAGCAGCTCCGGAGGACTAGCGGGAGGAGGTTCGAAGACCCAGTACTTC.

The chain recombines TRBV5-1 with TRBJ2-1, with 7 bases lining up with TRBD2. Losses at the gene ends were 4 bases for V and 0 bases for J; bases not matched to a gene: 7. This CDR3 has 16 amino acids. Germline V CDR1 and CDR2: SGHRS, YFSETQ. The CDR3 nucleotides are TGCGCCAGCAGCATGACTAGCCCGGTCTCCTACAATGAGCAGTTCTTC. Amino acids: CASSMTSPVSYNEQFF.

With regard to this clone: This specimen includes other DNA sequences encoding the same CDR3. This chain uses TRBV28 with TRBJ2-1; maybe TRBD1 (6 bases). V lost 5 bases, J lost 4 bases, and 12 bases lay in between. CDR1 and CDR2 from the germline V gene are MDHEN and SYDVKM. The CDR3 covers 14 residues. The CDR3 loop reads CASSRPGQYNEQFF. CDR3 nucleotides: TGTGCCAGCAGTAGACCTGGACAGTACAATGAGCAGTTCTTC.

The gene calls are TRBV18 and TRBJ2-7, with TRBD2 matching 8 bases. The J segment lost 5 bases and the V segment lost 6 bases, leaving 21 bases of the junction unmatched. The length of the CDR3 is 18 residues. The germline V gene encodes CDR1 KGHSH and CDR2 LQKENI. The CDR3 spells CASSQYTSYVAGSNEQYF. The DNA of the CDR3 is TGTGCCAGCTCCCAATATACCTCGTACGTAGCGGGATCAAACGAGCAGTACTTC.

The V and J genes are TRBV5-1 and TRBJ2-1; 13 nucleotides align to TRBD2. Germline V gene sequence: CDR1 SGHRS, CDR2 YFSETQ. The CDR3 runs 20 residues. The trim removed 3 bases at V and 0 bases at J, leaving 12 bases unmatched. The CDR3 is CASSYRTSGSEGSSYNEQFF. For the CDR3, the DNA is TGCGCCAGCAGCTATCGGACTAGCGGGAGTGAGGGCAGCTCCTACAATGAGCAGTTCTTC.

The chain is built from TRBV27 and TRBJ1-1, with D maybe TRBD1 (6 bases). With 2 bases removed from V and 5 bases from J, the gap between germline ends came to 12 bases. The germline V gene encodes CDR1 MNHEY and CDR2 SMNVEV (reference sequence). The CDR3 runs to 14 residues. The CDR3 DNA is TGTGCCAGCAGTTTACTACAGGGCGAGACTGAAGCTTTCTTT. Its translation: CASSLLQGETEAFF.

V is TRBV27 and J is TRBJ1-1; D gene ambiguous. Trimming pared 6 bases from V and 1 base from J, leaving 6 bases between. CDR3 length: 12 residues. The germline CDR1 and CDR2 sequences are MNHEY and SMNVEV (reference sequence). The DNA of the CDR3 is TGTGCCAGCAGGGGGAGGAACACTGAAGCTTTCTTT. Translating it yields CASRGRNTEAFF.

The chain is built from TRBV29-1 and TRBJ1-1; 7 nucleotides align to TRBD1. Germline trimming cut 4 bases from V and 4 bases from J; bases unmatched to any gene: 9. The CDR3 runs to 14 residues. The germline V gene has CDR1 SQVTM and CDR2 ANQGSEA. In DNA form, the CDR3 reads TGCAGCGTTGGCCACCTACAGGGGAGCACTGAAGCTTTCTTT. Amino acid sequence: CSVGHLQGSTEAFF.